This TCR beta chain is drawn from a study of T cells after yellow fever vaccination. Study-wide findings and caveats: A weaker but faster secondary response was observed, peaking on day 5 versus 15. CD4 and CD8 compartments shared a small share of clonotypes. Post-booster samples contained most primary-vaccination clones (just under 98% CD4, about 87% CD8).

This clonotype was counted only a few times. Antigen unknown. This CDR3 contains 16 residues. From germline, CDR1 is SGHTA and CDR2 FQGNSA. Trimming took 5 bases from V and 4 from J; bases not matched to a gene: 6. They built TCR cDNA with 5'RACE template switching, a step that put in a universal primer site and UMIs. TCRdb analysed the 5' RACE reads with MiXCR anew, one entry per CDR3 protein. The table records approximately 600,000 distinct CDR3 sequences, 9% to 15% of them present only once. The chain has TRBV7-2 and TRBJ2-5; 14 nucleotides line up with TRBD2. This clonotype was sampled from a man aged 25-45 years who received the YFV17D yellow fever vaccine. The sample here was PBMCs, taken on the day of the yellow fever booster vaccination. DNA of the CDR3: TGTGCCAGCAGCATCGCCGGGACTAGCGGGAGAGAGACCCAGTACTTC. This encodes CASSIAGTSGRETQYF.